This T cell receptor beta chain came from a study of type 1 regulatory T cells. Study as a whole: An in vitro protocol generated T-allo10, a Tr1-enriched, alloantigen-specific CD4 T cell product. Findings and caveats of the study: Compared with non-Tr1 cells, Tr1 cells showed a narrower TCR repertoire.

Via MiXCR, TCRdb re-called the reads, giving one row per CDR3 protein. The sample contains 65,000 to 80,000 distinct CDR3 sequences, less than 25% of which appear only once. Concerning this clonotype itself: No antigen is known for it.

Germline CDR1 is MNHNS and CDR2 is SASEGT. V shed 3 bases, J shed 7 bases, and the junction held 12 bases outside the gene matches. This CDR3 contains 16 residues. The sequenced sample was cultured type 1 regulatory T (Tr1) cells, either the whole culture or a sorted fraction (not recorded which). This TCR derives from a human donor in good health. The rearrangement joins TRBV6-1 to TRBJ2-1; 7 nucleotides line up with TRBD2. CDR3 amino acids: CASSDSSRETRNEQFF. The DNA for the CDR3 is TGTGCCAGCAGTGATTCCTCGCGGGAGACGAGGAATGAGCAGTTCTTC.